This TCR beta chain was obtained from a study of somatic mutations in cytotoxic T cells in rheumatoid arthritis. Study-level information: There were some V beta antibody-stained T-cell populations flow-sorted at nearly 100% purity, and these included V beta1+ cells sequenced for TCRB.

This CDR3 has 14 amino acids. After removal of 7 bases from V and 7 bases from J, the junction contained 11 bases not matched to a gene. Germline loops: CDR1 MNHNY, CDR2 SVGAGI (reference sequence). General observations from the study: In rheumatoid arthritis patients, unlike healthy controls, CD8+ clonality rose with age.

Measured with immunoSEQ multiplex PCR; TCRdb has only the in-frame clones, and not every one. The sample holds about 26,000 clones, roughly 87% seen once. Positive selection with magnetic beads achieved the isolation of CD4+ and CD8+ cells, followed by a flow cytometry check of purity. This clone was seen once. The antigen is undetermined. V gene TRBV6-6 combines with J gene TRBJ2-7; 9 nucleotides agree with TRBD2. The source is a man aged 50 to 59 in good health. The sequenced material came from CD8+ T cells sorted from blood. In DNA, the CDR3 is TGTGCCAGCACCATAGCGGGGGTGAGGGGGGAGCAGTACTTC. Amino acid sequence: CASTIAGVRGEQYF.